What follows describes a single T cell receptor (beta chain). Its antigen is not known. Measured with immunoSEQ multiplex PCR; TCRdb has only the in-frame clones, and not every one. The repertoire holds 90,000 to 130,000 clones, over 75% seen once, with almost 1.5% in the top ten. The data were obtained in a study of cytomegalovirus exposure and HLA in healthy donors. The study, taken as a whole, reports: The study found most TCR sequences rare, yet found some public TCRs in many donors. According to reports, the classifier identified cytomegalovirus status with high specificity and sensitivity.

Germline V gives CDR1 LNHNV, CDR2 YYDKDF (reference sequence). The CDR3 loop spans 19 amino acids. The junction had 20 bases not matched to a gene; V was cut back by 5 bases and J by 3 bases. This receptor was identified in a woman aged 25 to 39 in good health and CMV-seropositive. Sequenced input: PBMCs. The V call is TRBV15, the J call TRBJ2-7; 9 bases are shared with TRBD1. Written as DNA, the CDR3 is TGTGCCACCAGCCGCGTCCCGGGACAGGGATCAGGGCCTCTCTACGAGCAGTACTTC. Protein: CATSRVPGQGSGPLYEQYF.